Described below is a single T cell receptor (beta chain) sequence and its context. Clones were read by immunoSEQ multiplex PCR, and TCRdb kept only the in-frame ones, dropping some. The profile shows fewer than 500,000 clones, roughly 85% of them singletons. This sample is part of a study of blood T cell repertoires in COVID-19. The CDR3 is 15 amino acids. The germline V and J ends were trimmed by 6 bases and 1 base, with 13 bases remaining between them. The germline CDR1 and CDR2 sequences are MDHEN and SYDVKM. The specimen was PBMCs or T cells enriched from blood (not recorded which). This receptor was taken from a woman between 18 and 30 years old with acute COVID-19. This chain connects TRBV28 to TRBJ2-1; D gene unclear. CDR3 region: CASRALERSYNEQFF. Written as DNA, the CDR3 is TGTGCCAGCAGGGCTCTCGAAAGATCCTACAATGAGCAGTTCTTC.